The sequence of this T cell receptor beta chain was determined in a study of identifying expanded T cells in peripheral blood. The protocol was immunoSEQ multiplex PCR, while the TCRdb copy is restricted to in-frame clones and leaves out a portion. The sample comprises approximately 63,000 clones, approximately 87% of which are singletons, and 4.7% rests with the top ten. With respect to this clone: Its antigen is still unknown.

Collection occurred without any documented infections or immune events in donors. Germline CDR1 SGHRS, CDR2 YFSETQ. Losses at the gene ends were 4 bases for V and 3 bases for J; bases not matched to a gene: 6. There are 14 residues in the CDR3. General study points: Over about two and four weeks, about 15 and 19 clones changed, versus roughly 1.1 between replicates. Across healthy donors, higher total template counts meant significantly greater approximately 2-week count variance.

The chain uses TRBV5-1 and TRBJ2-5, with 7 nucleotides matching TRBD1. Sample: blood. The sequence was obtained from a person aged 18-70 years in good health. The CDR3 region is CASSPGTEEETQYF. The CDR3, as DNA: TGCGCCAGCAGCCCCGGGACAGAGGAAGAGACCCAGTACTTC.